The clone carrying this TCR beta chain was recorded many times. These data originate in a study of neurological immune-mediated disorders. This CDR3 contains 16 residues. In germline, CDR1 is DFQATT, CDR2 SNEGSKA (reference sequence). V was clipped by 3 bases and J by 0 bases; unmatched bases: 10. Over 160 million TCR-beta sequences from 15-18 subjects came from every sequencing run. In TCRdb, the 5' RACE reads were re-called with MiXCR into one record per CDR3 protein. The sample records around 47,000 distinct CDR3 sequences, 10% to 15% being singletons. This chain uses TRBV20-1 with TRBJ2-5, with 7 bases identical to TRBD2. The receptor comes from a female donor in good health. Input material: PBMCs. The CDR3 reads CSASTWQRGYQETQYF. CDR3 DNA: TGCAGTGCTAGTACGTGGCAGCGGGGCTACCAAGAGACCCAGTACTTC.